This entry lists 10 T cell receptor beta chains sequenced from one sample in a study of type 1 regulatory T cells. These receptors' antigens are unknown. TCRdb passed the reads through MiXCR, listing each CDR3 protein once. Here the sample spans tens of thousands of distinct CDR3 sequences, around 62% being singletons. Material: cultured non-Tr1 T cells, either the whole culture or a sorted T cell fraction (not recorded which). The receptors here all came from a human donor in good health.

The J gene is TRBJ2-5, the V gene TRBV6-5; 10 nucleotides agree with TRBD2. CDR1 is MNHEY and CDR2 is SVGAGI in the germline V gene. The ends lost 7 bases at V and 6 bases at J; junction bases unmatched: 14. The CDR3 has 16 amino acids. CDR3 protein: CASTERPSGSAKTQYF. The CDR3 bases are TGTGCCAGCACCGAAAGGCCTAGCGGGAGTGCGAAGACCCAGTACTTC.

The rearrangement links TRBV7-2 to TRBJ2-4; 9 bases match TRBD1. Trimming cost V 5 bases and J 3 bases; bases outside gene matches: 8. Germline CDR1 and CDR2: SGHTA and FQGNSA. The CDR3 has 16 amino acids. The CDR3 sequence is CASSTTGGFNKNIQYF. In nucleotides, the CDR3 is TGTGCCAGCAGCACCACAGGGGGCTTTAACAAAAACATTCAGTACTTC.

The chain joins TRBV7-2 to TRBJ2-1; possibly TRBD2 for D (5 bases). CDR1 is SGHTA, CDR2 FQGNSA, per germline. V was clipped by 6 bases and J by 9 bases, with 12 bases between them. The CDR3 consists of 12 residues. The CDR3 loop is CASRRLPAEQFF. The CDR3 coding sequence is TGTGCCAGCAGACGACTACCGGCTGAGCAGTTCTTC.

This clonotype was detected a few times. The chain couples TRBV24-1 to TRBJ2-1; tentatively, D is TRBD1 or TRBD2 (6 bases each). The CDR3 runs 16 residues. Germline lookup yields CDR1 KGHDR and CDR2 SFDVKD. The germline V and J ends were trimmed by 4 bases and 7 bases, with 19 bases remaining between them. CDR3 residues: CATSDPEVGGRNEQFF. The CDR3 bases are TGTGCCACCAGTGACCCGGAAGTAGGGGGGCGGAATGAGCAGTTCTTC.

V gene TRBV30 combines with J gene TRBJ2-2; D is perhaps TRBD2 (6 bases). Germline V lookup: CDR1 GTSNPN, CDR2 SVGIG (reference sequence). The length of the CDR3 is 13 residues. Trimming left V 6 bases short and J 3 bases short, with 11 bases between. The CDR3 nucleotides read TGTGCCTGTAGCAGGAGGGACACCGGGGAGCTGTTTTTT. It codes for CACSRRDTGELFF.

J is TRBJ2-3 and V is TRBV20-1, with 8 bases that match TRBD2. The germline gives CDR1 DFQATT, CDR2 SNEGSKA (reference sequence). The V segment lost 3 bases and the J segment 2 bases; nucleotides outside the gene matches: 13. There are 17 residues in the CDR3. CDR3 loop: CSASPLKAGGFTDTQYF. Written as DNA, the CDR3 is TGCAGTGCTAGCCCCCTTAAGGCGGGAGGCTTCACAGATACGCAGTATTTT.

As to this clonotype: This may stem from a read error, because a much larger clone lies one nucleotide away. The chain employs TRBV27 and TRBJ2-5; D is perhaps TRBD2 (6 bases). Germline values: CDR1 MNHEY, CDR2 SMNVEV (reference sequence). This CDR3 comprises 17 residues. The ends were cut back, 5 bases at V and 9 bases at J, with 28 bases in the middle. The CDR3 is CASSLPWSWRAQIAQYF. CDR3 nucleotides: TGTGCCAGCAGTCTGCCCTGGAGCTGGAGGGCCCAGATTGCCCAGTACTTC.

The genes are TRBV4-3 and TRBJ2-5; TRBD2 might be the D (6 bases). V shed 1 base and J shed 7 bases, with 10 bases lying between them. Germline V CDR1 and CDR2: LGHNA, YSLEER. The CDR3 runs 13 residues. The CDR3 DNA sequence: TGCGCCAGCAGCCAAGTGATGGGGGGGACCCAGTACTTC. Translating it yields CASSQVMGGTQYF.

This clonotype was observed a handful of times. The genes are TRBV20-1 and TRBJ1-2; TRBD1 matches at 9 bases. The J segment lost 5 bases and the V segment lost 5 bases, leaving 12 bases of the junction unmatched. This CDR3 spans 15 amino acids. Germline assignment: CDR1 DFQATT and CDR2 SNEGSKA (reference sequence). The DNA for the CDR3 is TGCAGTGCTGACCTTAGTGGACAGGGGTCTTATGGCTACACCTTC. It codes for CSADLSGQGSYGYTF.

The CDR3 DNA is TGTGCCAGCAGCTCCACCGTGGAGACCCAGTACTTC. It encodes CASSSTVETQYF. V is TRBV6-5 and J is TRBJ2-5; D is ambiguous. V lost 6 bases and J lost 5, with 10 bases in between. Germline-derived CDR1 and CDR2 are MNHEY and SVGAGI. This CDR3 comprises 12 residues.